This TCR beta chain derives from a study of blood T cell repertoires in COVID-19. Study information: Acute-phase and convalescent COVID-19 samples originated in the United States, Italy and Spain.

Method: immunoSEQ multiplex PCR; TCRdb's copy keeps in-frame clones and lacks some. The data hold 100,000 or so clones, with approximately 80% observed a single time. The clonotype originates from a man aged 70 or older with active or convalescent COVID-19. Input material: peripheral blood.

CDR3: CASIEQGLSTDTQYF. CDR3 DNA sequence: TGTGCCAGCATAGAACAGGGCCTAAGCACAGATACGCAGTATTTT. The gene calls are TRBV6-5 and TRBJ2-3, with D possibly TRBD1 on 6 matching bases. Germline-derived CDR1 and CDR2 are MNHEY and SVGAGI. Trimming pared 7 bases from V and 0 bases from J, leaving 14 bases between. The CDR3 runs to 15 residues.